The T cell receptor beta chain described here comes from a study of shared clonotypes between healthy human individuals. Libraries were prepared by immunoSEQ multiplex PCR; TCRdb keeps only in-frame clonotypes and omits some of them. The profile covers hundreds of thousands of clones, with 73% appearing a single time and around 1.8% taken by the ten largest. Study-level findings and limits: The naive CD4 repertoires of a handful of donors were compared, and approximately 4.5% of clonotypes were shared.

A word on this clone: Its antigen is currently unknown.

The clonotype comes from a woman in her twenties or thirties in good health. The source material was memory CD4+ T cells sorted from blood. Described subset: CD45RA-negative fraction.

Written as DNA, the CDR3 is TGTGCCAGCAGCCATAGTGGAGGCAATGAGCAGTTCTTC. Its translation is CASSHSGGNEQFF. The chain uses TRBV11-2 and TRBJ2-1; D is perhaps TRBD2 (5 bases). The CDR3 is 13 amino acids. CDR1 and CDR2 from the germline V gene are SGHAT and FQNNGV. V lost 5 bases, J lost 6 bases, and 11 bases lay in between.